One sample yielded the 32 T cell receptor beta chains listed below, sequenced in a study of regulatory T cells in long-lasting Graves disease. The time point: newly diagnosed GD, antithyroid drugs for less than 3 months. RNA from PBMCs was the source of the TCR library. The authors built TCR beta libraries using iRepertoire HTBI primers and Arm-PCR of CDR3 regions. One entry per CDR3 protein, called by TCRdb with MiXCR from the multiplex PCR reads. The data hold just over 600,000 distinct CDR3 sequences, with about 15% observed a single time. The sample was also reused in another study, on T cells in Graves' hyperthyroidism and ophthalmopathy.

This material consisted of peripheral blood mononuclear cells (PBMCs), taken at new diagnosis, from a patient treated with antithyroid drugs. Receptors were obtained from a woman under 40 with Graves disease.

This clonotype was seen repeatedly, ten times or more. The chain uses TRBV5-1 and TRBJ2-1, with 10 nucleotides matching TRBD2. The CDR3 has 16 amino acids. Unmatched junction bases numbered 10, after V lost 4 bases and J lost 6 bases. From germline, CDR1 is SGHRS and CDR2 YFSETQ. CDR3 coding DNA: TGCGCCAGCAGCACCAAATCGGGACTAGCGTCCAATGAGCAGTTCTTC. This translates into CASSTKSGLASNEQFF.

The V call is TRBV5-1, the J call TRBJ2-7; D call uncertain. Germline V gene sequence: CDR1 SGHRS, CDR2 YFSETQ. The CDR3 spans 14 residues. V dropped 5 bases and J dropped 2 bases, with 14 bases sitting between them. The CDR3 loop is CASRRETSPYEQYF. The CDR3 DNA is TGCGCCAGCAGACGAGAGACATCCCCCTACGAGCAGTACTTC.

This clonotype was detected only a few times. V gene TRBV5-6 combines with J gene TRBJ2-7, with no clear D. V lost 2 bases, J lost 4 bases, and 13 bases lay in between. The CDR3 contains 14 residues. From germline, CDR1 is SGHDT and CDR2 YYEEEE. In DNA form, the CDR3 reads TGTGCCAGCAGCTTCTCAGGAAATCGTTACGAGCAGTACTTC. It codes for CASSFSGNRYEQYF.

This clonotype has ten or more counts. The V gene is TRBV20-1, the J gene TRBJ2-7; D tentatively fits TRBD1 or TRBD2 (5 bases each). The ends were cut back, 3 bases at V and 6 bases at J, with 9 bases in the middle. The CDR3 extends over 11 amino acids. CDR1 DFQATT and CDR2 SNEGSKA come from the germline V gene (reference sequence). The CDR3 DNA is TGCAGTGCTAGTTGGGGGTTCGAGCAGTACTTC. Amino acids: CSASWGFEQYF.

With regard to this clonotype: A read error is possible here, since a much larger clone lies one base away. The gene calls are TRBV28 and TRBJ2-1; possibly TRBD1 for D (6 bases). Germline CDR1 is MDHEN and CDR2 is SYDVKM. V dropped 8 bases and J dropped 14 bases, with 19 bases sitting between them. The CDR3 extends over 12 amino acids. The DNA of the CDR3 is TGTGCCAGCGGAAATCCTACAGGGTCCGAGTTCTTC. It is translated as CASGNPTGSEFF.

At least ten counts were recorded for this clonotype. The chain employs TRBV29-1 and TRBJ2-1; 10 bases agree with TRBD2. Germline-derived CDR1 and CDR2 are SQVTM and ANQGSEA. This CDR3 is built from 13 residues. CDR3 amino acids: CSVGLADYNEQFF. For the CDR3, the DNA is TGCAGTGTCGGACTAGCGGACTACAATGAGCAGTTCTTC.

The chain recombines TRBV2 with TRBJ1-4, with TRBD1 matching over 9 bases. The CDR3 extends over 16 amino acids. Trimming took 7 bases from V and 6 from J; bases not matched to a gene: 12. Per germline, CDR1 SNHLY and CDR2 FYNNEI. As DNA, the CDR3 is TGTGCCAGCACCCGGGACAGGGCAGAAGCTGATGAAAAACTGTTTTTT. Amino acid sequence: CASTRDRAEADEKLFF.

This chain connects TRBV2 to TRBJ2-5, with D possibly TRBD2 on 5 matching bases. The germline CDR1 and CDR2 sequences are SNHLY and FYNNEI. The CDR3 totals 13 residues. V lost 8 bases and J 5 bases, leaving 15 bases between the germline ends. For the CDR3, the DNA is TGTGCCAGCCCCGAAAATGGCGGGGAGACCCAGTACTTC. Amino acid sequence: CASPENGGETQYF.

The chain carries TRBV20-1 and TRBJ2-3; TRBD1 matches 7 bases. CDR1 is DFQATT, CDR2 SNEGSKA, per germline (reference sequence). This CDR3 region has 13 residues. After removal of 6 bases from V and 2 bases from J, the junction contained 5 bases not matched to a gene. CDR3 sequence (DNA): TGCAGTGCGCCGGACAGGTTCACAGATACGCAGTATTTT. It translates to CSAPDRFTDTQYF.

This rearrangement joins TRBV5-5 to TRBJ2-6, with D hard to call. V lost 0 bases, J lost 4 bases, and 8 bases lay in between. Germline V gene data show CDR1 as SGHKS and CDR2 as YYEKEE (reference sequence). The CDR3 covers 15 residues. Written as DNA, the CDR3 is TGTGCCAGCAGCTTGGGGCGCCCCGGGGCCAACGTCCTGACTTTC. It codes for CASSLGRPGANVLTF.

The chain has TRBV29-1 and TRBJ2-7; the D gene could be TRBD1 or TRBD2 (5 bases each). Between the trimmed V and J ends, which lost 6 bases and 3 bases, there was a span of 9 bases. Germline V CDR1 and CDR2: SQVTM, ANQGSEA. This CDR3 has 11 residues. Written as DNA, the CDR3 is TGCAGCGTGGGGGACCTCTACGAGCAGTACTTC. It encodes CSVGDLYEQYF.

This clonotype was counted many times. The V gene is TRBV27, the J gene TRBJ1-6; weak D call: TRBD1 (5 bases). Trimming cost V 4 bases and J 7 bases, with 17 bases left between them. In germline, CDR1 is MNHEY, CDR2 SMNVEV (reference sequence). The CDR3 sequence is 16 residues long. The CDR3 DNA reads as TGTGCCAGCAGTTCTGCCTTTTCAGGGCTAAATTCACCCCTCCACTTT. Its translation is CASSSAFSGLNSPLHF.

This clonotype was counted a few times. The rearrangement links TRBV14 to TRBJ2-3; D not resolved. Germline-derived CDR1 and CDR2 are SGHDN and FVKESK. Trimming left V 3 bases short and J 3 bases short, with 7 bases between. CDR3 size: 13 residues. The CDR3 coding sequence is TGTGCCAGCAGCCAGAAAGGAACAGATACGCAGTATTTT. This sequence encodes CASSQKGTDTQYF.

The chain uses TRBV19 and TRBJ1-2; tentatively, D is TRBD1 (5 bases). The germline V gene encodes CDR1 LNHDA and CDR2 SQIVND (reference sequence). Trimming removed 5 bases at V and 2 bases at J, with 24 bases between. This CDR3 comprises 18 residues. CDR3 bases: TGTGCCAGTAGTGGTGTAGGGGCAGGGCGTGAGTCCAACTATGGCTACACCTTC. Translated, it gives CASSGVGAGRESNYGYTF.

This clonotype has a count of ten or more. The chain carries TRBV28 and TRBJ2-3, with 12 nucleotides matching TRBD2. Germline assignment: CDR1 MDHEN and CDR2 SYDVKM. The CDR3 extends over 14 amino acids. The J segment lost 8 bases and the V segment lost 6 bases, leaving 6 bases of the junction unmatched. This CDR3 is CASRTSGRPSTQYF. The CDR3 DNA sequence: TGTGCCAGCAGAACTAGCGGGAGGCCAAGTACGCAGTATTTT.

The chain has TRBV18 and TRBJ2-1; D remains ambiguous. This CDR3 has 15 amino acids. Trimming pared 3 bases from V and 6 bases from J, leaving 15 bases between. Germline CDR1 KGHSH, CDR2 LQKENI. CDR3 DNA sequence: TGTGCCAGCTCACCGGCCGAGCTTCGCGGCAATGAGCAGTTCTTC. This encodes CASSPAELRGNEQFF.

V gene TRBV20-1 combines with J gene TRBJ2-7; 7 nucleotides line up with TRBD1. The junction had 6 bases not matched to a gene; V was cut back by 0 bases and J by 1 base. The CDR3 runs 15 residues. Germline values: CDR1 DFQATT, CDR2 SNEGSKA (reference sequence). CDR3 sequence: CSARDSGGQSYEQYF. The CDR3, as DNA: TGCAGTGCTAGAGATTCAGGGGGACAATCCTACGAGCAGTACTTC.

The chain links TRBV7-2 to TRBJ1-2; D gene unclear. CDR3 length: 13 residues. Germline values: CDR1 SGHTA, CDR2 FQGNSA. V lost 2 bases and J lost 3, with 7 bases in between. The CDR3 here is CASSLNSDYGYTF. The DNA for the CDR3 is TGTGCCAGCAGCTTAAACTCGGACTATGGCTACACCTTC.

This clonotype was seen many times. The chain couples TRBV20-1 to TRBJ2-3, with 8 bases that match TRBD2. This CDR3 has 13 amino acids. The J segment lost 6 bases and the V segment lost 3 bases, leaving 5 bases of the junction unmatched. The germline V gene encodes CDR1 DFQATT and CDR2 SNEGSKA (reference sequence). The CDR3 coding sequence is TGCAGTGCTAGGGGACTAGGTCCCGATACGCAGTATTTT. Translation gives CSARGLGPDTQYF.

This sequence joins TRBV15 and TRBJ2-3; unclear D gene. This CDR3 contains 12 residues. The germline CDR1 and CDR2 sequences are LNHNV and YYDKDF (reference sequence). Trimming removed 4 bases from V and 5 bases from J, with 7 bases in between. The CDR3: CATSTRQDTQYF. CDR3 DNA: TGTGCCACCAGCACAAGGCAAGATACGCAGTATTTT.

This clonotype was recorded at least ten times. V and J are TRBV19 and TRBJ1-1; D unresolved. Germline CDR1 and CDR2: LNHDA and SQIVND (reference sequence). CDR3 length: 11 amino acids. The germline V and J ends were trimmed by 5 bases and 7 bases, with 8 bases remaining between them. Here the CDR3 DNA reads TGTGCCAGTAGTCAAACTCTTGAAGCTTTCTTT. This encodes CASSQTLEAFF.

This clonotype appeared a single time. The gene calls are TRBV5-1 and TRBJ1-4; D ambiguous. This CDR3 has 18 residues. CDR1 is SGHRS and CDR2 is YFSETQ in the germline V gene. The V gene lost 9 bases and the J gene lost 5 bases, with 29 bases spanning the gap. This chain's CDR3 is CATGPTSGPRTENEKLFF. The CDR3 bases are TGCGCCACCGGACCTACTAGCGGCCCCCGGACCGAAAATGAAAAACTGTTTTTT.

This clonotype has a handful of counts. The V gene is TRBV18, the J gene TRBJ2-7, with D hard to call. Germline V CDR1 and CDR2: KGHSH, LQKENI. V was shortened by 3 bases and J by 3 bases, with 9 bases between the two germline ends. The CDR3 contains 13 residues. CDR3 sequence reads: CASSPRDNYEQYF. The DNA for the CDR3 is TGTGCCAGCTCACCCCGCGACAACTACGAGCAGTACTTC.

There are many counts of this clonotype. The V call is TRBV7-9, the J call TRBJ1-4, with D possibly TRBD1 on 5 matching bases. CDR3 size: 16 residues. V gave up 5 bases and J gave up 8 bases, with 21 bases separating them. The V gene's germline CDR1 is SEHNR and CDR2 FQNEAQ (reference sequence). CDR3 residues: CASSRPHVGAGEKLFF. Written as DNA, the CDR3 is TGTGCCAGCAGCCGACCCCATGTCGGGGCAGGGGAAAAACTGTTTTTT.

The V and J genes are TRBV9 and TRBJ2-7; 13 positions agree with TRBD2. J gave up 5 bases and V 4 bases, and 18 bases lay outside the gene matches. The CDR3 covers 19 residues. CDR1 is SGDLS, CDR2 YYNGEE, per germline. CDR3 nucleotide sequence: TGTGCCAGCAGCCTCGTAAGGACTAGCGGGAGTAGCTCAAGCGACGAGCAGTACTTC. This encodes CASSLVRTSGSSSSDEQYF.

This clonotype was seen at least ten times. The J gene is TRBJ2-7, the V gene TRBV6-1; 11 bases are shared with TRBD2. The CDR3 has 18 residues. Unmatched junction bases numbered 15, after V lost 6 bases and J lost 2 bases. Germline V lookup: CDR1 MNHNS, CDR2 SASEGT. CDR3 sequence (DNA): TGTGCCAGCAGCACCCCGCCGCTTAGTAGCGGGAGGGCCTACGAGCAGTACTTC. Translated: CASSTPPLSSGRAYEQYF.

The chain employs TRBV28 and TRBJ2-7, with D hard to call. V shed 4 bases and J shed 0 bases, with 13 bases lying between them. This CDR3 region has 15 residues. CDR1 and CDR2 (germline): MDHEN, SYDVKM. The CDR3 region has the DNA TGTGCCAGCAGTTCGTGGACCATGAGCTCCTACGAGCAGTACTTC. Amino acids: CASSSWTMSSYEQYF.

A few counts support this clonotype. The chain links TRBV5-8 to TRBJ2-1; 7 bases align to TRBD2. There are 15 residues in the CDR3. The ends lost 7 bases at V and 0 bases at J; junction bases unmatched: 7. Germline CDR1 and CDR2: SGHTS and YDEGEE. The CDR3 sequence is CASCLAASSYNEQFF. CDR3 bases: TGTGCCAGCTGCCTAGCGGCCAGCTCCTACAATGAGCAGTTCTTC.

J is TRBJ2-1 and V is TRBV7-3; 9 nucleotides align to TRBD2. The V and J ends lost 5 bases and 4 bases, in that order; junction bases with no gene match: 9. CDR1 and CDR2 (germline): SGHTA, FQGTGA. The CDR3 runs to 16 residues. The CDR3 nucleotides read TGTGCCAGCAGCAGGAAGGAACTAGCGGGTTACAATGAGCAGTTCTTC. As protein: CASSRKELAGYNEQFF.

This rearrangement joins TRBV5-4 to TRBJ2-3; D is uncertain. The V gene lost 6 bases and the J gene lost 1 base, with 12 bases spanning the gap. Germline V CDR1 and CDR2: SGHNT, YYREEE (reference sequence). The CDR3 length is 14 residues. The CDR3 region has the DNA TGTGCCAGCAATTTCAGAACTGGCACAGATACGCAGTATTTT. This encodes CASNFRTGTDTQYF.

The chain links TRBV19 to TRBJ1-4; weak D call: TRBD1 (5 bases). V was pared by 7 bases and J by 0 bases, with 12 bases between. The CDR3 consists of 15 residues. CDR1 LNHDA and CDR2 SQIVND come from the germline V gene (reference sequence). The chain's CDR3 is CASKFGGSTNEKLFF. The CDR3 DNA reads TGTGCCAGTAAATTCGGGGGATCAACTAATGAAAAACTGTTTTTT.

This clonotype was detected many times. V and J are TRBV11-1 and TRBJ2-7, with TRBD1 identical over 7 bases. After removal of 6 bases from V and 6 bases from J, the junction contained 8 bases not matched to a gene. The CDR3 consists of 13 residues. CDR1 is SGHAT and CDR2 is FQDESV in the germline V gene (reference sequence). CDR3 residues: CASSSGQVREQYF. The CDR3 region has the DNA TGTGCCAGCAGTTCCGGACAGGTACGCGAGCAGTACTTC.